The entry below describes one TCR beta chain. Its antigen remains unknown. Trimming shortened V by 8 bases and J by 0 bases, and 14 bases separated the two germline ends. The CDR3 extends over 15 amino acids. This sample was taken from a study of T-cell memory formation after mild COVID-19. Study overall: Clustering of TCRs was largely donor specific. Study results and limitations: The study found contracting CD4+ clones mainly in CM and EM and contracting CD8+ clones in EMRA. Pre-infection memory already had some responding clones, implying cross-reactive memory joined.

It was 5'RACE with constant-segment primers that produced the TCR alpha and TCR beta cDNA libraries, which carried sample barcodes and UMIs. TCRdb re-derived calls from the 5' RACE reads in MiXCR, one entry per CDR3 protein. The table records about 170,000 distinct CDR3 sequences, roughly 13% of them present only once. V and J are TRBV23-1 and TRBJ2-4; D might be TRBD2 (6 bases). TRBV23-1 is flagged as an ORF with uncertain function. The source is a man aged 18-30 years who had mild COVID-19 (a few samples of this study predate the infection). Cell type and time point are not known. The sequenced material came from PBMCs or a T cell subset sorted from them (not recorded which). The CDR3 DNA is TGCGCCAGCCGACCTCGGGAGATAGCCAAAAACATTCAGTACTTC. Residues: CASRPREIAKNIQYF.